Following are 23 T cell receptor beta chains from one sample sequenced in a study of control samples from healthy donors and cancer patients. Generated by immunoSEQ multiplex PCR, the TCRdb table keeps only in-frame clones and is missing some. Here the sample spans more than 100,000 clones, about 89% being singletons. The sample consisted of blood. These receptors all come from a woman between 18 and 29 years old in good health.

This chain connects TRBV19 to TRBJ1-2, with TRBD1 matching 7 bases. CDR1 is LNHDA and CDR2 is SQIVND in the germline V gene (reference sequence). The CDR3 contains 13 residues. Germline trimming cut 3 bases from V and 7 bases from J; bases unmatched to any gene: 5. CDR3: CASSITQGFGYTF. The CDR3 bases are TGTGCCAGTAGTATCACACAGGGGTTTGGCTACACCTTC. Filled out from reference TRBV19 and TRBJ1-2, the complete variable domain reads DGGITQSPKYLFRKEGQNVTLSCEQNLNHDAMYWYRQDPGQGLRLIYYSQIVNDFQKGDIAEGYSVSREKKESFPLTVTSAQKNPTAFYLCASSITQGFGYTFGSGTRLTVV.

V is TRBV28 and J is TRBJ1-5; D gene unclear. Trimming removed 4 bases from V and 1 base from J, with 8 bases in between. The CDR3 covers 14 residues. The V gene's germline CDR1 is MDHEN and CDR2 SYDVKM. CDR3 amino acids: CASSYRRSNQPQHF. DNA of the CDR3: TGTGCCAGCAGTTACCGGAGGAGCAATCAGCCCCAGCATTTT.

This chain joins TRBV4-2 and TRBJ2-3; unclear D gene. CDR1 and CDR2 from the germline V gene are LGHNA and YNFKEQ. The CDR3 is made up of 13 amino acids. V lost 1 base and J lost 3, with 5 bases in between. CDR3 nucleotides: TGTGCCAGCAGCCAAGTGGTTACAGATACGCAGTATTTT. It codes for CASSQVVTDTQYF.

The chain is built from TRBV7-2 and TRBJ2-3; TRBD2 matches 9 bases. J gave up 4 bases and V 5 bases, and 10 bases lay outside the gene matches. The CDR3 contains 16 residues. CDR1 SGHTA and CDR2 FQGNSA come from the germline V gene. CDR3 region: CASSARLAEIPDTQYF. CDR3 coding DNA: TGTGCCAGCAGCGCAAGACTAGCGGAAATACCAGATACGCAGTATTTT.

The V gene is TRBV29-1, the J gene TRBJ1-1; D perhaps matches TRBD1 (5 bases). Germline lookup yields CDR1 SQVTM and CDR2 ANQGSEA. Trimming shortened V by 2 bases and J by 3 bases, and 13 bases separated the two germline ends. The CDR3 runs to 14 residues. The CDR3 here is CSVEPGRGYTEAFF. The CDR3 DNA follows: TGCAGCGTTGAACCGGGGAGGGGATACACTGAAGCTTTCTTT.

This clone was seen only once. The chain combines TRBV25-1 with TRBJ2-7; D may be TRBD1 or TRBD2 (5 bases each). CDR3 length: 16 residues. Trimming stripped 2 bases from V and 2 bases from J, with 16 bases between. CDR1 and CDR2 (germline): MGHDK, SYGVNS. CDR3 region: CASSEPPGTSPYEQYF. DNA for the CDR3: TGTGCCAGCAGTGAACCCCCCGGGACCTCCCCCTACGAGCAGTACTTC.

The rearrangement uses TRBV7-3 and TRBJ2-7; D remains unclear. The germline CDR1 and CDR2 sequences are SGHTA and FQGTGA. V was cut by 5 bases and J by 5 bases, with 25 bases left in between. This CDR3 comprises 17 residues. In DNA, the CDR3 is TGTGCCAGCAGCCCGGCCTTACTGACTTCTACGTCTGACGAGCAGTACTTC. Its protein is CASSPALLTSTSDEQYF.

The chain is built from TRBV7-2 and TRBJ2-2; D might be TRBD2 (5 bases). V was clipped by 5 bases and J by 8 bases, with 9 bases between them. The CDR3 is 12 amino acids. Germline V CDR1 and CDR2: SGHTA, FQGNSA. DNA of the CDR3: TGTGCCAGCAGCCTCGGGGAGGGGGAGCTGTTTTTT. Protein product: CASSLGEGELFF. The full variable domain, completed using reference TRBV7-2 and TRBJ2-2, is GAGVSQSPSNKVTEKGKDVELRCDPISGHTALYWYRQSLGQGLEFLIYFQGNSAPDKSGLPSDRFSAERTGGSVSTLTIQRTQQEDSAVYLCASSLGEGELFFGEGSRLTVL.

The J gene is TRBJ1-6, the V gene TRBV5-1, with D hard to call. Trimming stripped 1 base from V and 8 bases from J, with 16 bases between. CDR1 is SGHRS and CDR2 is YFSETQ in the germline V gene. The CDR3 totals 16 residues. The CDR3 sequence is CASSLSSGRHDSPLHF. CDR3 bases: TGCGCCAGCAGCTTGTCATCCGGACGACATGATTCACCCCTCCACTTT.

The chain is built from TRBV4-1 and TRBJ1-2, with 7 bases fitting TRBD1. J lost 4 bases, V lost 0 bases, and 5 bases had no gene match. The CDR3 spans 15 residues. CDR1 and CDR2 (germline): MGHRA, YSYEKL. The CDR3 DNA reads as TGCGCCAGCAGCCAAGAGGGGACAGCGAGCTATGGCTACACCTTC. Translation gives CASSQEGTASYGYTF.

The chain recombines TRBV4-2 with TRBJ2-1; the D is unclear. The germline CDR1 and CDR2 sequences are LGHNA and YNFKEQ. This CDR3 has 19 amino acids. Trimming cost V 0 bases and J 5 bases, with 23 bases left between them. The CDR3 sequence: CASSQDAKAKLRIDNEQFF. The DNA of the CDR3 is TGTGCCAGCAGCCAAGATGCCAAAGCTAAACTACGAATAGACAATGAGCAGTTCTTC.

The V gene is TRBV20-1, the J gene TRBJ2-5, with D hard to call. Trimming left V 7 bases short and J 3 bases short, with 9 bases between. The CDR3 is made up of 11 amino acids. Germline CDR1 and CDR2: DFQATT and SNEGSKA (reference sequence). The CDR3 DNA sequence: TGCAGTGGCGTTCGGGAAGAGACCCAGTACTTC. Translation: CSGVREETQYF.

CDR3 sequence reads: CASSPTHSGGAVGELFF. CDR3 nucleotides: TGTGCCAGCAGTCCTACGCATAGCGGGGGGGCCGTAGGGGAGCTGTTTTTT. V usage is TRBV2 and J usage is TRBJ2-2, with 11 bases lining up with TRBD2. Germline V gene data show CDR1 as SNHLY and CDR2 as FYNNEI. The CDR3 spans 17 residues. Trimming removed 5 bases from V and 8 bases from J; junction bases left unmatched: 13. Using reference TRBV2 and TRBJ2-2 for the parts outside the CDR3, the full variable domain is EPEVTQTPSHQVTQMGQEVILRCVPISNHLYFYWYRQILGQKVEFLVSFYNNEISEKSEIFDDQFSVERPDGSNFTLKIRSTKLEDSAMYFCASSPTHSGGAVGELFFGEGSRLTVL.

This chain connects TRBV30 to TRBJ1-1; D perhaps matches TRBD1 (5 bases). V was shortened by 0 bases and J by 3 bases, with 11 bases between the two germline ends. Germline V gives CDR1 GTSNPN, CDR2 SVGIG (reference sequence). This CDR3 is 14 amino acids long. The CDR3 protein is CAWSVPGTYTEAFF. In DNA form, the CDR3 reads TGTGCCTGGAGTGTACCTGGGACGTACACTGAAGCTTTCTTT.

The chain carries TRBV7-2 and TRBJ1-1; no reliable D call. The CDR3 spans 13 residues. Trimming shortened V by 3 bases and J by 2 bases, and 7 bases separated the two germline ends. Germline values: CDR1 SGHTA, CDR2 FQGNSA. The CDR3 region is CASSFMDNTEAFF. CDR3 nucleotides: TGTGCCAGCAGCTTTATGGACAACACTGAAGCTTTCTTT.

The rearrangement uses TRBV29-1 and TRBJ2-7, with D perhaps TRBD2 (5 bases). Germline lookup yields CDR1 SQVTM and CDR2 ANQGSEA. The CDR3 totals 13 residues. Trimming stripped 6 bases from V and 6 bases from J, with 18 bases between. CDR3: CSVAPMKGSEQYF. The CDR3 DNA is TGCAGCGTCGCCCCTATGAAAGGGAGCGAGCAGTACTTC.

In this sample, this clone turned up once. The V call is TRBV28, the J call TRBJ1-4; no firm D call. The V and J ends lost 5 bases and 12 bases respectively, with 22 bases between them. The CDR3 covers 15 residues. Germline V gives CDR1 MDHEN, CDR2 SYDVKM. DNA for the CDR3: TGTGCCAGCAGTCCTTACAGAAGGGAGACCTTTGAACTGTTTTTT. Its translation is CASSPYRRETFELFF.

The chain couples TRBV6-5 to TRBJ2-3; TRBD2 matches 13 bases. In germline, CDR1 is MNHEY, CDR2 SVGAGI. V shed 2 bases, J shed 4 bases, and the junction held 3 bases outside the gene matches. The CDR3 has 16 amino acids. CDR3 sequence (DNA): TGTGCCAGCAGTTACGGGGGACTAGCGGGATCAGATACGCAGTATTTT. This codes for CASSYGGLAGSDTQYF.

This clone was found a few times. The rearrangement joins TRBV7-9 to TRBJ1-2; no definite D call. CDR1 and CDR2 from the germline V gene are SEHNR and FQNEAQ (reference sequence). The CDR3 length is 14 residues. V lost 5 bases and J lost 4, with 14 bases in between. CDR3 DNA: TGTGCCAGCAGCCCTCTCAGGACTGGCTATGGCTACACCTTC. It codes for CASSPLRTGYGYTF. The whole variable domain, filled in from reference TRBV7-9 and TRBJ1-2, reads DTGVSQNPRHKITKRGQNVTFRCDPISEHNRLYWYRQTLGQGPEFLTYFQNEAQLEKSRLLSDRFSAERPKGSFSTLEIQRTEQGDSAMYLCASSPLRTGYGYTFGSGTRLTVV.

The chain uses TRBV4-3 and TRBJ2-2; D tentatively fits TRBD1 or TRBD2 (5 bases each). Germline CDR1 reads LGHNA; CDR2 reads YSLEER. The CDR3 has 15 amino acids. Trimming left V 1 base short and J 6 bases short, with 12 bases between. The CDR3, as DNA: TGCGCCAGCAGCCAAGTCCTGGTGGGGGCCGGGGAGCTGTTTTTT. This encodes CASSQVLVGAGELFF.

This rearrangement joins TRBV2 to TRBJ2-1; a weak D match, TRBD1 (6 bases). The CDR3 has 17 residues. The V end was cut by 6 bases, the J end by 4 bases, with 22 bases between. Germline CDR1 reads SNHLY; CDR2 reads FYNNEI. CDR3 region: CASSPNLPGTGYNEQFF. CDR3 sequence (DNA): TGTGCCAGCAGCCCTAATCTTCCCGGAACAGGGTACAATGAGCAGTTCTTC.

The rearrangement links TRBV21-1 to TRBJ1-4; the table's D call of TRBD1 was not tested on the DNA. TRBV21-1 is given as a pseudogene. The CDR3 is made up of 15 amino acids. The CDR3 DNA sequence: TGTGCCAGCAGCACTGGGACATTTCGCAAGGAAAAACTGTTTTTT. This codes for CASSTGTFRKEKLFF.

The rearrangement uses TRBV11-1 and TRBJ2-7; 9 bases are shared with TRBD1. Germline V gene lookup returns CDR1 SGHAT and CDR2 FQDESV (reference sequence). After removal of 6 bases from V and 7 bases from J, the junction contained 16 bases not matched to a gene. The CDR3 contains 16 residues. The CDR3 DNA sequence: TGTGCCAGCAGACGGACGACCGGACAGGGGCCGAAGGAGCAGTACTTC. This translates into CASRRTTGQGPKEQYF.